Following are 5 T cell receptor beta chains from one sample sequenced in a study of cytomegalovirus exposure and HLA in healthy donors. The PCR ran on 60 Vbeta and 13 Jbeta primers. The table came from immunoSEQ multiplex PCR; TCRdb's copy has only in-frame clones and leaves some out. In the table there are about 98,000 clones, 60% to 85% of which are singletons. The sequenced sample was PBMCs. The receptors here all came from a man aged 55 to 69 in good health and CMV-seropositive.

The CDR3 spells CASSVVYQGGEQFF. The CDR3, as DNA: TGTGCCAGCAGCGTAGTATATCAGGGAGGTGAGCAGTTCTTC. V usage is TRBV9 and J usage is TRBJ2-1; D may be TRBD2 (6 bases). Germline V gene lookup returns CDR1 SGDLS and CDR2 YYNGEE. This CDR3 has 14 residues. V lost 0 bases and J 9 bases, leaving 13 bases between the germline ends.

This chain connects TRBV7-2 to TRBJ2-7, with 7 positions matching TRBD1. CDR3 length: 14 amino acids. Germline values: CDR1 SGHTA, CDR2 FQGNSA. Trimming removed 3 bases from V and 0 bases from J; junction bases left unmatched: 2. This chain's CDR3 is CASSFRDSSYEQYF. The DNA for the CDR3 is TGTGCCAGCAGCTTTCGGGACAGCTCCTACGAGCAGTACTTC.

A single count supports this clone. The V and J genes are TRBV6-1 and TRBJ2-7; the match to TRBD1 covers 9 bases. The germline V gene has CDR1 MNHNS and CDR2 SASEGT. CDR3 length equals 14 residues. The V gene end was trimmed by 3 bases and the J gene end by 2 bases; junction bases not matched to a gene: 2. The CDR3: CASSDRDRAYEQYF. CDR3 nucleotides: TGTGCCAGCAGTGACCGGGACAGGGCCTACGAGCAGTACTTC.

The chain recombines TRBV19 with TRBJ1-1; D gene uncertain. Germline V lookup: CDR1 LNHDA, CDR2 SQIVND (reference sequence). The CDR3 totals 12 residues. V was pared by 5 bases and J by 0 bases, with 4 bases between. The CDR3 DNA reads as TGTGCCAGTAGTGACTTGAACACTGAAGCTTTCTTT. It yields the protein CASSDLNTEAFF.

The rearrangement uses TRBV2 and TRBJ2-2; 9 nucleotides line up with TRBD2. There are 16 residues in the CDR3. Germline V gives CDR1 SNHLY, CDR2 FYNNEI. The junction had 10 bases not matched to a gene; V was cut back by 7 bases and J by 4 bases. CDR3 residues: CASTTGTSQFTGELFF. The CDR3 DNA reads TGTGCCAGCACCACCGGGACTAGCCAATTCACCGGGGAGCTGTTTTTT.